This passage covers 15 T cell receptor beta chains from one sample sequenced in a study of blood T cell repertoires in COVID-19. The method was immunoSEQ multiplex PCR; TCRdb's version includes in-frame clones alone and lacks a portion of them. The sample includes fewer than 250,000 clones, approximately 84% of them seen just once. The material sequenced was peripheral blood. All receptors derive from a man in his forties or fifties with acute or convalescent COVID-19.

The V and J genes are TRBV14 and TRBJ1-2; a weak D match, TRBD1 (5 bases). V lost 1 base to trimming and J lost 7 bases, with 10 bases between them. CDR1 and CDR2 from the germline V gene are SGHDN and FVKESK. The CDR3 has 13 residues. CDR3 sequence reads: CASSQASGSGYTF. In DNA, the CDR3 is TGTGCCAGCAGCCAAGCTTCAGGGTCTGGCTACACCTTC.

V usage is TRBV10-3 and J usage is TRBJ1-1, with D uncertain. This CDR3 contains 13 residues. CDR1 and CDR2 (germline): ENHRY, SYGVKD. V was cut by 5 bases and J by 0 bases, with 7 bases left in between. CDR3 residues: CAISFDMNTEAFF. CDR3 bases: TGTGCCATCAGTTTTGACATGAACACTGAAGCTTTCTTT.

The CDR3 region has the DNA TGTGCCAGTAGTATAGGACTAGCGGGGGGATTTTACGAGCAGTACTTC. Protein sequence: CASSIGLAGGFYEQYF. The J gene is TRBJ2-7, the V gene TRBV19, with 13 bases lining up with TRBD2. The CDR3 runs 16 residues. Germline-derived CDR1 and CDR2 are LNHDA and SQIVND (reference sequence). V trimming: 1 base; J trimming: 4 bases; junction bases outside the gene matches: 4.

V and J are TRBV7-8 and TRBJ1-1; D unclear. V was pared by 1 base and J by 9 bases, with 12 bases between. This CDR3 region has 13 residues. Germline V gene data show CDR1 as SGHVS and CDR2 as FQNEAQ. In DNA form, the CDR3 reads TGTGCCAGCAGCTTAGGGGGAGACCCTCAAGCTTTCTTT. Its protein is CASSLGGDPQAFF. Together with reference TRBV7-8 and TRBJ1-1, the CDR3 gives the full variable domain: GAGVSQSPRYKVAKRGQDVALRCDPISGHVSLFWYQQALGQGPEFLTYFQNEAQLDKSGLPSDRFFAERPEGSVSTLKIQRTQQEDSAVYLCASSLGGDPQAFFGQGTRLTVV.

V is TRBV27 and J is TRBJ1-5, with 8 bases fitting TRBD1. V lost 6 bases, J lost 1 base, and 2 bases stayed unmatched. Germline V gene data show CDR1 as MNHEY and CDR2 as SMNVEV (reference sequence). This CDR3 region has 14 residues. The CDR3 DNA reads as TGTGCCAGCAGGCGACAGGGGAGCAATCAGCCCCAGCATTTT. Encoded protein: CASRRQGSNQPQHF.

This clone was found a few times. The chain links TRBV19 to TRBJ1-2, with 9 nucleotides matching TRBD1. CDR1 and CDR2 (germline): LNHDA, SQIVND (reference sequence). V gave up 6 bases and J gave up 5 bases; unmatched junction bases: 4. There are 13 residues in the CDR3. CDR3 protein: CASRKDRGYGYTF. The CDR3 region has the DNA TGTGCCAGTAGGAAGGACAGGGGATATGGCTACACCTTC.

The rearrangement joins TRBV27 to TRBJ2-6, with 10 bases lining up with TRBD1. Per the germline V gene, CDR1 is MNHEY and CDR2 is SMNVEV (reference sequence). This CDR3 region has 18 residues. V lost 6 bases, J lost 0 bases, and 8 bases stayed unmatched. The CDR3 bases are TGTGCCAGCAGCCCAAGGGGACAGGGGCCCTCTGGGGCCAACGTCCTGACTTTC. It encodes CASSPRGQGPSGANVLTF.

The V call is TRBV5-1, the J call TRBJ2-1; no firm D call. Germline loops: CDR1 SGHRS, CDR2 YFSETQ. Trimming left V 0 bases short and J 5 bases short, with 6 bases between. This CDR3 has 13 amino acids. The CDR3 bases are TGCGCCAGCAGCTTGGGAGCAAACAATGAGCAGTTCTTC. As protein: CASSLGANNEQFF.

The V call is TRBV6-5, the J call TRBJ1-1, with 7 bases fitting TRBD1. Germline CDR1 and CDR2: MNHEY and SVGAGI. The V segment lost 5 bases and the J segment 4 bases; nucleotides outside the gene matches: 4. The CDR3 covers 13 residues. The CDR3 DNA reads as TGTGCCAGCAGTCCTCAGGGGGGCACTGAAGCTTTCTTT. Translation: CASSPQGGTEAFF.

The chain couples TRBV7-9 to TRBJ2-7, with D perhaps TRBD1 (6 bases). The germline V and J ends were trimmed by 0 bases and 3 bases, with 12 bases remaining between them. Germline CDR1 SEHNR, CDR2 FQNEAQ (reference sequence). This CDR3 is 15 amino acids long. The CDR3 bases are TGTGCCAGCAGCTTAGCGAGGACAGAAGACTACGAGCAGTACTTC. This sequence encodes CASSLARTEDYEQYF.

The rearrangement uses TRBV18 and TRBJ2-1; D call uncertain. V was cut by 2 bases and J by 4 bases, with 6 bases left in between. The CDR3 sequence is 13 residues long. Germline CDR1 KGHSH, CDR2 LQKENI. As DNA, the CDR3 is TGTGCCAGCTCACCAAGAGAGTACAATGAGCAGTTCTTC. Its protein product is CASSPREYNEQFF.

The chain links TRBV15 to TRBJ1-3; no firm D call. Germline assignment: CDR1 LNHNV and CDR2 YYDKDF (reference sequence). The ends were cut back, 6 bases at V and 0 bases at J, with 6 bases in the middle. The CDR3 is 13 amino acids. The DNA of the CDR3 is TGTGCCACCAGTTACGGCTCTGGAAACACCATATATTTT. This codes for CATSYGSGNTIYF.

This clone was found a few times. The CDR3: CASSHGGLAYNEQFF. CDR3 in DNA: TGTGCCAGCAGCCACGGCGGATTAGCCTACAATGAGCAGTTCTTC. The chain joins TRBV11-3 to TRBJ2-1; D remains unclear. Germline CDR1 is SGHNT and CDR2 is YENEEA. CDR3 length: 15 residues. Trimming took off 5 bases at V and 2 bases at J, with 13 bases between the two ends. Supplemented by reference TRBV11-3 and TRBJ2-1, the full variable domain reads EAGVVQSPRYKIIEKKQPVAFWCNPISGHNTLYWYLQNLGQGPELLIRYENEEAVDDSQLPKDRFSAERLKGVDSTLKIQPAELGDSAVYLCASSHGGLAYNEQFFGPGTRLTVL.

This chain links TRBV5-1 with TRBJ1-1, with a tentative D call TRBD1 (6 bases). The CDR3 is 16 amino acids. V lost 4 bases and J lost 1, with 17 bases in between. Germline-derived CDR1 and CDR2 are SGHRS and YFSETQ. CDR3 region: CASSPRGGTPNTEAFF. The CDR3 DNA reads as TGCGCCAGCAGCCCTCGGGGGGGGACACCGAACACTGAAGCTTTCTTT.

With regard to this clone: Distinct nucleotide sequences in the sample also encode this CDR3. The gene calls are TRBV7-3 and TRBJ2-3; TRBD1 is a possible D gene (7 bases). The germline gives CDR1 SGHTA, CDR2 FQGTGA. The CDR3 is made up of 15 amino acids. V was trimmed by 5 bases and J by 3 bases, leaving 15 bases between them. Here the CDR3 DNA reads TGTGCCAGCAGCCCAGGGGGAGGACCGACAGATACGCAGTATTTT. Its protein product is CASSPGGGPTDTQYF.